The 21 T cell receptor beta chains reported below all come from one sample, sequenced in a study of beta chain features in type 1 diabetes. Study-wide points: Among all four CD4+ subsets, Type 1 diabetes patients had TCRB CDR3s that were moderately but significantly shorter.

The study reverse transcribed the entire isolated RNA, so it sequenced expressed TCRB transcripts. The method was immunoSEQ multiplex PCR; TCRdb's version includes in-frame clones alone and lacks a portion of them. In the table there are approximately 160,000 clones, roughly 59% of which are singletons. No antigen is known for these receptors. Specimen: naive CD4+ T cells from blood. The receptors come from a man between 25 and 39 years old with type 1 diabetes.

The rearrangement links TRBV5-1 to TRBJ2-3; tentatively, D is TRBD2 (5 bases). This CDR3 has 16 residues. V was trimmed by 0 bases and J by 6 bases, leaving 17 bases between them. Germline V gene lookup returns CDR1 SGHRS and CDR2 YFSETQ. The CDR3 loop is CASSLGRSNSHDTQYF. The CDR3 DNA follows: TGCGCCAGCAGCTTGGGGAGGTCTAACTCACACGATACGCAGTATTTT.

This clone was detected a few times. The chain couples TRBV21-1 to TRBJ1-1. TRBV21-1 corresponds to a pseudogene. The CDR3 is 15 amino acids. CDR3 nucleotide sequence: TGTGCCAGCCGAGAGAGGCCTGCAGAGGACACTGAAGCTTTCTTT. This encodes CASRERPAEDTEAFF.

The genes are TRBV14 and TRBJ2-2; D not certain. Germline V CDR1 and CDR2: SGHDN, FVKESK. The length of the CDR3 is 14 residues. Between the trimmed V and J ends, which lost 0 bases and 5 bases, there was a span of 7 bases. The CDR3 spells CASSQDWKTGELFF. For the CDR3, the DNA is TGTGCCAGCAGCCAAGATTGGAAGACCGGGGAGCTGTTTTTT.

On this clone itself: Other DNA sequences from this sample encode an identical CDR3 as well. The J gene is TRBJ1-2, the V gene TRBV30, with D hard to call. V was cut by 1 base and J by 4 bases, with 10 bases left in between. Germline lookup yields CDR1 GTSNPN and CDR2 SVGIG (reference sequence). This CDR3 region has 13 residues. The CDR3 loop is CAWSEDRGYGYTF. Here the CDR3 DNA reads TGTGCCTGGAGTGAGGACCGGGGCTATGGCTACACCTTC.

Notes on this clone: The junction departs from the called germline gene at one end, perhaps through a read error. V and J are TRBV7-7 and TRBJ2-6, with D hard to call. The CDR3 extends over 17 amino acids. CDR1 is SSHAT and CDR2 is FNYEAQ in the germline V gene (reference sequence). The CDR3 sequence: CASSLDVANAGANVLTF. CDR3 DNA sequence: TGTGCTAGCAGCTTAGACGTGGCCAATGCCGGGGCCAACGTCCTGACTTTC.

This chain uses TRBV5-6 with TRBJ2-5, with 7 nucleotides matching TRBD1. Looked up from germline, CDR1 is SGHDT and CDR2 is YYEEEE. V was clipped by 5 bases and J by 2 bases; unmatched bases: 6. The CDR3 contains 14 residues. CDR3 nucleotide sequence: TGTGCCAGCAGTCAACAGGGGTGGCAAGAGACCCAGTACTTC. Its translation is CASSQQGWQETQYF. The full variable domain, with the rest looked up from reference TRBV5-6 and TRBJ2-5, is DAGVTQSPTHLIKTRGQQVTLRCSPKSGHDTVSWYQQALGQGPQFIFQYYEEEERQRGNFPDRFSGHQFPNYSSELNVNALLLGDSALYLCASSQQGWQETQYFGPGTRLLVL.

The rearrangement joins TRBV9 to TRBJ1-1, with a possible D match to TRBD1 (5 bases). The V end was cut by 0 bases, the J end by 1 base, with 7 bases between. Germline V CDR1 and CDR2: SGDLS, YYNGEE. This CDR3 spans 14 amino acids. The CDR3 region is CASSVVTGNTEAFF. The CDR3 DNA reads as TGTGCCAGCAGCGTAGTCACAGGGAACACTGAAGCTTTCTTT.

The CDR3 sequence is CSVPGAGANTGELFF. Here the CDR3 DNA reads TGCAGCGTCCCCGGGGCGGGGGCGAACACCGGGGAGCTGTTTTTT. The chain is built from TRBV29-1 and TRBJ2-2; 7 bases align to TRBD2. The junction had 7 bases not matched to a gene; V was cut back by 6 bases and J by 0 bases. This CDR3 has 15 amino acids. The germline V gene encodes CDR1 SQVTM and CDR2 ANQGSEA.

This clone was observed a few times. The rearrangement joins TRBV11-2 to TRBJ2-3; D gene uncertain. Trimming shortened V by 1 base and J by 2 bases, and 7 bases separated the two germline ends. The CDR3 extends over 14 amino acids. The V gene's germline CDR1 is SGHAT and CDR2 FQNNGV. CDR3 protein: CASSLGQLTDTQYF. DNA of the CDR3: TGTGCCAGCAGCTTAGGCCAGCTCACAGATACGCAGTATTTT.

The chain links TRBV29-1 to TRBJ1-2; 7 nucleotides line up with TRBD1. This CDR3 has 13 amino acids. The trim removed 6 bases at V and 2 bases at J, leaving 6 bases unmatched. Germline CDR1 and CDR2: SQVTM and ANQGSEA. CDR3 bases: TGCAGCGTGACCCCGGGACAGAACTATGGCTACACCTTC. Protein: CSVTPGQNYGYTF.

This chain joins TRBV18 and TRBJ1-5, with 9 bases lining up with TRBD1. The CDR3 contains 15 residues. Trimming took 3 bases from V and 3 from J; bases not matched to a gene: 3. Germline V gene data show CDR1 as KGHSH and CDR2 as LQKENI. The CDR3 spells CASSPGQGDNQPQHF. In nucleotides, the CDR3 is TGTGCCAGCTCACCGGGACAGGGTGACAATCAGCCCCAGCATTTT.

This rearrangement joins TRBV30 to TRBJ2-5, with D hard to call. This CDR3 has 10 residues. The V gene lost 2 bases and the J gene lost 5 bases, with 3 bases spanning the gap. Germline CDR1 and CDR2: GTSNPN and SVGIG (reference sequence). CDR3 protein: CAWSHETQYF. The CDR3 nucleotides are TGTGCCTGGAGTCATGAGACCCAGTACTTC.

This clone was seen a handful of times. The rearrangement links TRBV29-1 to TRBJ2-5; D gene ambiguous. V lost 7 bases, J lost 5 bases, and 17 bases lay in between. The CDR3 is made up of 13 amino acids. Germline CDR1 and CDR2: SQVTM and ANQGSEA. The CDR3 protein is CSARVLGLETQYF. As DNA, the CDR3 is TGCAGCGCCCGTGTCCTGGGATTGGAGACCCAGTACTTC.

V usage is TRBV9 and J usage is TRBJ2-3; D is possibly TRBD2 (5 bases). Germline V gene lookup returns CDR1 SGDLS and CDR2 YYNGEE. The V and J ends lost 3 bases and 0 bases respectively, with 5 bases between them. The CDR3 has 13 residues. CDR3 amino acids: CASSGTSTDTQYF. CDR3 nucleotides: TGTGCCAGCAGCGGGACTAGCACAGATACGCAGTATTTT.

This clone has just a few counts. V and J are TRBV30 and TRBJ2-7; 7 bases fit TRBD1. Germline loops: CDR1 GTSNPN, CDR2 SVGIG (reference sequence). This CDR3 comprises 11 residues. The ends lost 3 bases at V and 6 bases at J; junction bases unmatched: 2. CDR3 nucleotides: TGTGCCTGGAGACAGGGGCCCGAGCAGTACTTC. Translating it yields CAWRQGPEQYF.

V usage is TRBV29-1 and J usage is TRBJ1-2, with 7 bases matching TRBD1. This CDR3 has 12 residues. CDR1 SQVTM and CDR2 ANQGSEA come from the germline V gene. With V trimmed by 4 bases and J by 5 bases, 4 bases remained unmatched. Here the CDR3 DNA reads TGCAGCGTTGGGGACAGCGGGTATGGCTACACCTTC. Translated, it gives CSVGDSGYGYTF.

This clone was seen only a few times. V usage is TRBV18 and J usage is TRBJ2-3; a weak D match, TRBD2 (6 bases). This CDR3 has 15 residues. The V and J ends lost 2 bases and 1 base respectively, with 10 bases between them. Germline values: CDR1 KGHSH, CDR2 LQKENI. CDR3 protein: CASSPAASGTDTQYF. In DNA form, the CDR3 reads TGTGCCAGCTCACCAGCGGCTAGCGGCACAGATACGCAGTATTTT.

This clone has a handful of counts. CDR3 DNA: TGTGCCAGCAGCGTAGCCGGAATGGTGGGGGGTCTAAATGAGCAGTTCTTC. It yields the protein CASSVAGMVGGLNEQFF. The V and J genes are TRBV9 and TRBJ2-1, with D tentatively TRBD2 (6 bases). The germline CDR1 and CDR2 sequences are SGDLS and YYNGEE. Trimming removed 0 bases from V and 7 bases from J, with 20 bases in between. The CDR3 is 17 amino acids.

The chain recombines TRBV4-1 with TRBJ2-3; 10 bases line up with TRBD1. CDR3 length: 15 residues. Germline V gene data show CDR1 as MGHRA and CDR2 as YSYEKL. The junction had 7 bases not matched to a gene; V was cut back by 5 bases and J by 5 bases. The chain's CDR3 is CASSDRDRGEDTQYF. CDR3 nucleotide sequence: TGCGCCAGCAGCGACCGGGACAGGGGTGAAGATACGCAGTATTTT.

This chain uses TRBV30 with TRBJ1-1; tentative D call: TRBD1 (5 bases). Germline assignment: CDR1 GTSNPN and CDR2 SVGIG (reference sequence). V lost 3 bases, J lost 5 bases, and 7 bases lay in between. The CDR3 is 11 amino acids. CDR3 nucleotides: TGTGCCTGGAGACGGGGGACTGAAGCTTTCTTT. Its protein is CAWRRGTEAFF.

In the case of this clone: Other nucleotide sequences from this sample produce the same CDR3. The chain has TRBV20-1 and TRBJ2-7; D is uncertain. CDR3 size: 11 residues. The V gene's germline CDR1 is DFQATT and CDR2 SNEGSKA (reference sequence). V was shortened by 3 bases and J by 2 bases, with 5 bases between the two germline ends. CDR3 DNA sequence: TGCAGTGCTAGCCCCACCTACGAGCAGTACTTC. It encodes CSASPTYEQYF.